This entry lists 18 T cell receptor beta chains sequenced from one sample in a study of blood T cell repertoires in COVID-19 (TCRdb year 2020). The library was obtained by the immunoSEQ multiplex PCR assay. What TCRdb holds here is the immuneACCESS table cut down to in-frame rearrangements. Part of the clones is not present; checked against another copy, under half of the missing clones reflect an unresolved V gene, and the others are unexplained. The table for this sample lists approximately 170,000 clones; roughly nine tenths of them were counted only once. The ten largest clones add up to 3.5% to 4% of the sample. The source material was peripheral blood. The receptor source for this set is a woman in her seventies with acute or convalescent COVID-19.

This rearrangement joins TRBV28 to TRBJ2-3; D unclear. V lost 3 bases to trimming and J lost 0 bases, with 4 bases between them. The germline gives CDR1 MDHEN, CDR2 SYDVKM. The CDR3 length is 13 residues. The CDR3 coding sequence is TGTGCCAGCAGTTTCGCGAGCACAGATACGCAGTATTTT. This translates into CASSFASTDTQYF.

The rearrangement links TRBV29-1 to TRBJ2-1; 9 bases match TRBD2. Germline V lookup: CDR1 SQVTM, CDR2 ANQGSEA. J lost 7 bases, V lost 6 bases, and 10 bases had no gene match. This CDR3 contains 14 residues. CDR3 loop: CSVYPSGNPNEQFF. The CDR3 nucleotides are TGCAGCGTATACCCTAGCGGGAACCCTAATGAGCAGTTCTTC.

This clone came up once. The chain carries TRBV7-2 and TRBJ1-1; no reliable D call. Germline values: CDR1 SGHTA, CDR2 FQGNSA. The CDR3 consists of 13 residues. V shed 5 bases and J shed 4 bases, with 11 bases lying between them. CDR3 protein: CASSLRFLTEAFF. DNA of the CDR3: TGTGCCAGCAGCCTCAGATTCCTCACTGAAGCTTTCTTT.

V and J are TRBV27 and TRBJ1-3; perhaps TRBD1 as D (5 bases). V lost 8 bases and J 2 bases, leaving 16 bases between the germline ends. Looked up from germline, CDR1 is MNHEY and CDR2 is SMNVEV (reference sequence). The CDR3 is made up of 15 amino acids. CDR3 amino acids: CASSPRQGTGNTIYF. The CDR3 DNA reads TGTGCCAGCTCCCCTCGGCAGGGCACTGGAAACACCATATATTTT.

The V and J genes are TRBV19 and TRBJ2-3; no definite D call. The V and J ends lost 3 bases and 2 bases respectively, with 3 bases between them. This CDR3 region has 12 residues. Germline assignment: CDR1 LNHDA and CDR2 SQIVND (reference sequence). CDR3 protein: CASSIYTDTQYF. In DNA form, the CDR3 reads TGTGCCAGTAGTATTTACACAGATACGCAGTATTTT.

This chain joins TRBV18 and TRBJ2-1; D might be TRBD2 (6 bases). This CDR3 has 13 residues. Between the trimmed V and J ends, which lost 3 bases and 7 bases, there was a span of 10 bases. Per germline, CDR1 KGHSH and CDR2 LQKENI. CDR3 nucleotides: TGTGCCAGCTCACCCCGGGACTTGAATGAGCAGTTCTTC. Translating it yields CASSPRDLNEQFF.

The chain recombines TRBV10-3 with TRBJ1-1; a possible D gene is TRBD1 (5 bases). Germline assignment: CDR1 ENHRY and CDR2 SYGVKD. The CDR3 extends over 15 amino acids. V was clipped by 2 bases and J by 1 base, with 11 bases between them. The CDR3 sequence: CAISEQAGGNTEAFF. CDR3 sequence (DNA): TGTGCCATCAGTGAGCAGGCGGGGGGGAACACTGAAGCTTTCTTT.

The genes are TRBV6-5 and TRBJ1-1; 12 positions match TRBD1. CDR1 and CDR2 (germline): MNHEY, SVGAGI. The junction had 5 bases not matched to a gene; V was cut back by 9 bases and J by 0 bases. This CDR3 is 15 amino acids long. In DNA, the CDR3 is TGTGCCAGTACCCGGGACAGGGGGCTGAACACTGAAGCTTTCTTT. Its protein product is CASTRDRGLNTEAFF.

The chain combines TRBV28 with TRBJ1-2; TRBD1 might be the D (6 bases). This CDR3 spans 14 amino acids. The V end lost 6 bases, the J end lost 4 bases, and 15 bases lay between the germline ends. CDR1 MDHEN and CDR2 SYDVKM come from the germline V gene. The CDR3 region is CASRKLTGSYGYTF. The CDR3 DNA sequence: TGTGCCAGCAGGAAACTCACAGGGTCCTATGGCTACACCTTC.

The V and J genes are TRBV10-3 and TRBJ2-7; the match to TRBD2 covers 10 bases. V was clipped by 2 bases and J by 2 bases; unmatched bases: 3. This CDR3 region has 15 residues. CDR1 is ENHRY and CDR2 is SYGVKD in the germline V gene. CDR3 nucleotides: TGTGCCATCAGTGAGCCGGGACTAGCGCCCTACGAGCAGTACTTC. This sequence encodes CAISEPGLAPYEQYF.

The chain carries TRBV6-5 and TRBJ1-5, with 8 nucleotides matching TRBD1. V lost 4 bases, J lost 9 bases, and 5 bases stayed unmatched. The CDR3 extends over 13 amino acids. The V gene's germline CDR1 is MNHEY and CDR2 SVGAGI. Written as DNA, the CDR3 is TGTGCCAGCAGTTTAGGACAGGGAGGGCCCCAGCATTTT. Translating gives CASSLGQGGPQHF.

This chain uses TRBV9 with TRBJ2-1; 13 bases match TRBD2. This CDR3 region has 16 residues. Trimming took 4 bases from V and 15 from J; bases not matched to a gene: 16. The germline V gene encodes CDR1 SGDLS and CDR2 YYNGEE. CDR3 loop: CASSSGLAGEENLRFF. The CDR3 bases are TGTGCCAGCAGCTCTGGACTAGCGGGAGAGGAGAACTTACGGTTCTTC.

The CDR3 DNA reads TGTGCCAGCAGCTTTCACAGGGGAACTAATGAAAAACTGTTTTTT. This sequence encodes CASSFHRGTNEKLFF. The J gene is TRBJ1-4, the V gene TRBV7-9; 7 positions match TRBD1. J gave up 1 base and V 3 bases, and 2 bases lay outside the gene matches. The V gene's germline CDR1 is SEHNR and CDR2 FQNEAQ (reference sequence). This CDR3 has 15 amino acids.

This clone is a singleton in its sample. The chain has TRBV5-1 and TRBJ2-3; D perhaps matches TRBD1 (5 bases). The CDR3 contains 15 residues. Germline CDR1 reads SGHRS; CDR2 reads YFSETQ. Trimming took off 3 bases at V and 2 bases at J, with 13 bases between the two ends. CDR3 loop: CASSSLDRNTDTQYF. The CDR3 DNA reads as TGCGCCAGCAGCTCCCTAGACAGAAACACAGATACGCAGTATTTT.

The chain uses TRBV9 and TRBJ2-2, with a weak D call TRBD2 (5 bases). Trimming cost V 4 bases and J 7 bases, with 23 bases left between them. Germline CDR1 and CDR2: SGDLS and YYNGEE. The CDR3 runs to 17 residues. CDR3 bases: TGTGCCAGCAGCCCCCGGGGTGTGACAAGTACTGTCGGGGAGCTGTTTTTT. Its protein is CASSPRGVTSTVGELFF.

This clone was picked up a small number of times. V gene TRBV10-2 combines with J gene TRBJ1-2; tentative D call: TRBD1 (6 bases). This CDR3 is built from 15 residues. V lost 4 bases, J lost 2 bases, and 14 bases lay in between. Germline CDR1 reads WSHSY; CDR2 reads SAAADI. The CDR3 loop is CASSGTSQGNYGYTF. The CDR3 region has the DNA TGCGCCAGCAGTGGAACATCCCAGGGGAACTATGGCTACACCTTC.

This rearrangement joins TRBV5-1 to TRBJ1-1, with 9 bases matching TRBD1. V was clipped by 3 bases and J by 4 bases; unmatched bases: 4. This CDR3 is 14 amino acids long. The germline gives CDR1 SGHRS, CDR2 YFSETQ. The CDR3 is CASSSQGAGTEAFF. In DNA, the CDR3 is TGCGCCAGCAGCTCACAGGGGGCAGGCACTGAAGCTTTCTTT.

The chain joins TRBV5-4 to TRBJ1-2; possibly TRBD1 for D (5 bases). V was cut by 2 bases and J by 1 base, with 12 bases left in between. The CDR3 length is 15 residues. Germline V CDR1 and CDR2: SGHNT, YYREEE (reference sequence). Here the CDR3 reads CASSLGGALNYGYTF. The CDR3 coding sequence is TGTGCCAGCAGCTTAGGAGGGGCCCTTAACTATGGCTACACCTTC.